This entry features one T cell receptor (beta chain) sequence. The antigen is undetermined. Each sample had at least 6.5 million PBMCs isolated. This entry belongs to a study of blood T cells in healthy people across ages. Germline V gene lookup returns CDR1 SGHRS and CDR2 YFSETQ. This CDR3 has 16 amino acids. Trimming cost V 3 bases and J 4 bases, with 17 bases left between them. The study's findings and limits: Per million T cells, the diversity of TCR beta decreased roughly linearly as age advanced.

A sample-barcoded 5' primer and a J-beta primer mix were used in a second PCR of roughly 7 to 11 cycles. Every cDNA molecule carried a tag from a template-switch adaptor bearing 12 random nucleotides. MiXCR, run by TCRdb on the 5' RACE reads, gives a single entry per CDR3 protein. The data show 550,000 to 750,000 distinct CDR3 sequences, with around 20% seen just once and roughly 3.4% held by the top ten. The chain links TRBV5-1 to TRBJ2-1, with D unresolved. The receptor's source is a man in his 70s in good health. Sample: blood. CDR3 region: CASSYFWEAEYNEQFF. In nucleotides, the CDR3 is TGCGCCAGCAGCTACTTCTGGGAAGCTGAATACAATGAGCAGTTCTTC.